This T cell receptor (beta chain) stems from a study of cytomegalovirus exposure and HLA in healthy donors. Overall study results and limits: Across donors, sequencing depth was assumed by presence/absence analyses to be roughly uniform. The analysis excluded some indistinguishable V segments, including TRBV6-2 and TRBV6-3.

About this clone itself: Its antigen is as yet unknown.

V gave up 3 bases and J gave up 12 bases; unmatched junction bases: 5. The V gene's germline CDR1 is SGHTA and CDR2 FQGNSA. There are 13 residues in the CDR3. The PCR ran on 60 Vbeta and 13 Jbeta primers. The table came from immunoSEQ multiplex PCR; TCRdb's copy has only in-frame clones and leaves some out. The sample has under 150,000 clones, over 70% seen once. The sequenced sample was PBMCs. The sequence came from a young woman in good health and CMV-seronegative. The chain recombines TRBV7-2 with TRBJ1-1; 12 bases are a match to TRBD1. The CDR3 DNA follows: TGTGCCAGCAGCTTCGGGACAGGGGGCCGAACTTTCTTT. Encoded protein: CASSFGTGGRTFF.